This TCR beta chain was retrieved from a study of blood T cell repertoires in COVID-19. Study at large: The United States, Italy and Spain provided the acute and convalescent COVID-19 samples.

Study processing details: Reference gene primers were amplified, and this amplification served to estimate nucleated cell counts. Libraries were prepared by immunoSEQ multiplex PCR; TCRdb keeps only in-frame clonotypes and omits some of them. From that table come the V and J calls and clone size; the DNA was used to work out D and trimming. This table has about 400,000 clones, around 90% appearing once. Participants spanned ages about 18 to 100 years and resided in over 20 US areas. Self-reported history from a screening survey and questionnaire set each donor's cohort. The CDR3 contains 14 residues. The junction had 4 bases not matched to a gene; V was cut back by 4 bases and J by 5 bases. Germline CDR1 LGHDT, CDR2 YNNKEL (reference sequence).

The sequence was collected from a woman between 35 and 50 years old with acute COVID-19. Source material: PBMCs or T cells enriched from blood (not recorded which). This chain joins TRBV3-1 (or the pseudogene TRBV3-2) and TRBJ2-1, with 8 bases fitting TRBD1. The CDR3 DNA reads TGTGCCAGCAGCCGCCGGGACAGGAACAATGAGCAGTTCTTC. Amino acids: CASSRRDRNNEQFF.